This record covers a single T cell receptor beta chain. The data were produced by immunoSEQ multiplex PCR, yet TCRdb's version contains in-frame clones alone and is incomplete. This table holds tens of thousands of clones, roughly 91% found once. The sample originates from a study of control samples from healthy donors and cancer patients. Germline lookup yields CDR1 SGHRS and CDR2 YFSETQ. V shed 3 bases and J 0 bases; nucleotides not matched to a gene: 4. CDR3 length equals 15 residues. This clonotype was obtained from a woman in her sixties with head and neck cancer. The sequenced sample consisted of PBMCs. This chain links TRBV5-1 with TRBJ2-3, with 7 bases that match TRBD2. The CDR3 spells CASSWGRASTDTQYF. In DNA form, the CDR3 reads TGCGCCAGCAGCTGGGGGAGGGCAAGCACAGATACGCAGTATTTT.